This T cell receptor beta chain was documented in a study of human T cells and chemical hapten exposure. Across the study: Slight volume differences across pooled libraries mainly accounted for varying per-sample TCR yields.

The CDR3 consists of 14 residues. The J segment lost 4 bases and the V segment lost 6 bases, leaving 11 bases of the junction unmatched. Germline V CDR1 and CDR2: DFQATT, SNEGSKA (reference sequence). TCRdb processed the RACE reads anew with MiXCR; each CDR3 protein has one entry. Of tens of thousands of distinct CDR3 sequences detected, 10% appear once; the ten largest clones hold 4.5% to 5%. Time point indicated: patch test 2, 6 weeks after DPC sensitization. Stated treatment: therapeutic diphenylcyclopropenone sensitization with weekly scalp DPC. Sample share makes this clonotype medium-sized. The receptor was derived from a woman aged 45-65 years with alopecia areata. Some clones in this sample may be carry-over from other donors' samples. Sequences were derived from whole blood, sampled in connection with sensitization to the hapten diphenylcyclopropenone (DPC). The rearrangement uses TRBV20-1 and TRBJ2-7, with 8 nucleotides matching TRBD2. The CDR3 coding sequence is TGCAGTGCAAACGTGGCGGGAGGAGGTTACGAGCAGTACTTC. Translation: CSANVAGGGYEQYF.